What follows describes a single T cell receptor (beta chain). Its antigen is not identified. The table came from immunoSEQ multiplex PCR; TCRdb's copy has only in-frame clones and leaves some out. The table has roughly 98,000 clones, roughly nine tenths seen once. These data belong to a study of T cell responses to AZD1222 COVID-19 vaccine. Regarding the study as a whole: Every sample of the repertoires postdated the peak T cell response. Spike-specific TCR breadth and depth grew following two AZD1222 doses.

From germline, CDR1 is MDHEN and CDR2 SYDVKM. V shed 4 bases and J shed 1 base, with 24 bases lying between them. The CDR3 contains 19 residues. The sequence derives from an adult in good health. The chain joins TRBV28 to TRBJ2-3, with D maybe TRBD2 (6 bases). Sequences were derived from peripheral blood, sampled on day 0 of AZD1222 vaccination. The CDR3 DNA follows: TGTGCCAGCAGTTCCGACACGACAGATCTCCCGGGGGGCACAGATACGCAGTATTTT. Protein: CASSSDTTDLPGGTDTQYF.